This TCR beta chain was recovered during a study of CD8 T cells in Susac syndrome. Random-hexamer reverse transcription was applied to about 0.5 to 1 ug RNA. The amplification used immunoSEQ multiplex PCR on TCR beta CDR3; it spanned 54 Vbeta and 13 Jbeta. Each CDR3 protein is one row after TCRdb ran MiXCR on the immunoSEQ multiplex PCR reads. This sample has roughly 200,000 distinct CDR3 sequences, with roughly 94% found just once. The junction had 5 bases not matched to a gene; V was cut back by 0 bases and J by 4 bases. The CDR3 length is 16 residues. Germline V gene lookup returns CDR1 SGHDT and CDR2 YYEEEE. The study sequenced TCR beta in blood CD8+ and CD4+ T cells. The multiple sclerosis controls were treatment-naive patients affected by stable or active relapsing-remitting disease. Negative isolation was used for CD8+ and CD4+ T cells, and FACS enrichment was applied to TEMRA cells.

This chain connects TRBV5-6 to TRBJ2-2, with 8 bases fitting TRBD1. The specimen sequenced was CD4+ T cells from PBMCs. This sequence was found in a human donor with multiple sclerosis. This CDR3 reads CASSLGRGPSTGELFF. CDR3 nucleotides: TGTGCCAGCAGCTTGGGCAGGGGGCCTTCCACCGGGGAGCTGTTTTTT. The variable domain in full, completed from reference TRBV5-6 and TRBJ2-2, reads DAGVTQSPTHLIKTRGQQVTLRCSPKSGHDTVSWYQQALGQGPQFIFQYYEEEERQRGNFPDRFSGHQFPNYSSELNVNALLLGDSALYLCASSLGRGPSTGELFFGEGSRLTVL.